The 11 T cell receptor beta chains below all came from one sample that was sequenced in a study of T cell responses to AZD1222 COVID-19 vaccine. Method: immunoSEQ multiplex PCR; TCRdb's copy keeps in-frame clones and lacks some. The repertoire holds about 140,000 clones, with roughly 90% as singletons. The sample consisted of peripheral blood, taken on day 0 of AZD1222 vaccination. The receptors were sampled from an adult in good health.

This chain uses TRBV30 with TRBJ1-2; no reliable D call. The CDR3 is 14 amino acids. V was shortened by 0 bases and J by 4 bases, with 12 bases between the two germline ends. Germline-derived CDR1 and CDR2 are GTSNPN and SVGIG (reference sequence). This chain's CDR3 is CAWSVLARAYGYTF. The CDR3, as DNA: TGTGCCTGGAGTGTATTAGCAAGGGCCTATGGCTACACCTTC.

V gene TRBV10-3 combines with J gene TRBJ1-2, with a possible D match to TRBD1 (6 bases). The germline V gene encodes CDR1 ENHRY and CDR2 SYGVKD. CDR3 length: 14 amino acids. V was clipped by 0 bases and J by 8 bases, with 13 bases between them. In DNA, the CDR3 is TGTGCCATCAGTGAGTCGGGGGGGCCTGGGGGCTACACCTTC. As protein: CAISESGGPGGYTF.

The J gene is TRBJ1-5, the V gene TRBV3-1 (or the pseudogene TRBV3-2); D gene ambiguous. Germline V gene data show CDR1 as LGHDT and CDR2 as YNNKEL (reference sequence). The CDR3 is 14 residues long. V lost 0 bases and J 7 bases, leaving 10 bases between the germline ends. Here the CDR3 reads CASSQDLGSQPQHF. CDR3 coding DNA: TGTGCCAGCAGCCAAGATTTGGGGAGCCAGCCCCAGCATTTT.

The chain carries TRBV14 and TRBJ2-1, with 11 bases aligning to TRBD2. J gave up 3 bases and V 5 bases, and 6 bases lay outside the gene matches. The CDR3 is 16 amino acids. The germline CDR1 and CDR2 sequences are SGHDN and FVKESK. For the CDR3, the DNA is TGTGCCAGCAGCTCGAGACTAGCGGGACGCTACAATGAGCAGTTCTTC. This sequence encodes CASSSRLAGRYNEQFF.

The chain is built from TRBV6-5 and TRBJ1-2; 7 bases match TRBD1. The germline V gene has CDR1 MNHEY and CDR2 SVGAGI. The CDR3 loop spans 14 amino acids. Unmatched junction bases numbered 4, after V lost 2 bases and J lost 4 bases. Written as DNA, the CDR3 is TGTGCCAGCAGTTACGGCAGGGGGGCCTATGGCTACACCTTC. Its translation is CASSYGRGAYGYTF.

Here the CDR3 reads CASSVAPHGGLGGYTF. CDR3 sequence (DNA): TGTGCCAGCAGCGTCGCGCCGCATGGGGGACTCGGTGGCTACACCTTC. J is TRBJ1-2 and V is TRBV9; weak D call: TRBD1 (5 bases). The CDR3 consists of 16 residues. V shed 2 bases and J shed 7 bases, with 21 bases lying between them. Germline CDR1 reads SGDLS; CDR2 reads YYNGEE.

This clone was seen more than once but under ten times. The CDR3 protein is CASSGDRDRAGNTIYF. The CDR3 DNA reads as TGTGCCAGCAGCGGAGACCGGGACAGGGCTGGAAACACCATATATTTT. The J gene is TRBJ1-3, the V gene TRBV21-1; TRBD1, the table's D call, was not compared with the DNA. TRBV21-1 corresponds to a pseudogene. This CDR3 spans 16 amino acids.

V gene TRBV6-1 combines with J gene TRBJ1-4; the D gene is possibly TRBD1 (6 bases). Trimming pared 0 bases from V and 5 bases from J, leaving 10 bases between. Germline V gene sequence: CDR1 MNHNS, CDR2 SASEGT. This CDR3 has 15 residues. The CDR3, as DNA: TGTGCCAGCAGTGAAGCCGAGGGGGGAAATGAAAAACTGTTTTTT. It translates to CASSEAEGGNEKLFF.

This chain joins TRBV7-8 and TRBJ1-4, with D tentatively TRBD1 (6 bases). Looked up from germline, CDR1 is SGHVS and CDR2 is FQNEAQ. The CDR3 consists of 15 residues. Trimming removed 1 base from V and 3 bases from J, with 9 bases in between. The CDR3 sequence: CASSLGGRPNEKLFF. The CDR3 region has the DNA TGTGCCAGCAGCTTAGGGGGGCGGCCTAATGAAAAACTGTTTTTT.

This chain links TRBV5-4 with TRBJ2-3; weak D call: TRBD2 (7 bases). CDR1 SGHNT and CDR2 YYREEE come from the germline V gene (reference sequence). The CDR3 contains 15 residues. Trimming pared 0 bases from V and 0 bases from J, leaving 8 bases between. In DNA form, the CDR3 reads TGTGCCAGCAGCTTGGCGGGGGGCAGCACAGATACGCAGTATTTT. This sequence encodes CASSLAGGSTDTQYF.

Details on this clone: This CDR3 fails to terminate in the conserved phenylalanine or tryptophan, so it likely reflects a read error. The DNA is left out, because the CDR3 cannot be placed on it with certainty; the CDR3 is given as TCRdb lists it. The CDR3: CAWSGDRDRV. V and J are TRBV30 and TRBJ2-3; TRBD1, as called in the table, went unchecked against the DNA. The CDR3 totals 10 residues, both ends included. Germline values: CDR1 GTSNPN, CDR2 SVGIG (reference sequence).